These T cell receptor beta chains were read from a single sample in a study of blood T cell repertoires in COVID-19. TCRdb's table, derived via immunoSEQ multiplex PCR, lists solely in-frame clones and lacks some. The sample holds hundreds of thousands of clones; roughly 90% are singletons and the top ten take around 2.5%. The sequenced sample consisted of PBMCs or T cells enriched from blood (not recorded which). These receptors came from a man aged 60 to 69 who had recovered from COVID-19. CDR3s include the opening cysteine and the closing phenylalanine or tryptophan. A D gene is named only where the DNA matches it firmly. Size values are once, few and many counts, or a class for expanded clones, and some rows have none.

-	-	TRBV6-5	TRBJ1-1	CASSTGLNTEAFF	TGTGCCAGCAGCACAGGGTTGAACACTGAAGCTTTCTTT
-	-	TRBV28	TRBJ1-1	CASNPNLGALNTEAFF	TGTGCCAGCAACCCCAACCTCGGAGCGCTGAACACTGAAGCTTTCTTT
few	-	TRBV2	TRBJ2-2	CASSDSPAGELFF	TGTGCCAGCAGTGATTCCCCCGCCGGGGAGCTGTTTTTT
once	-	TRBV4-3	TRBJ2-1	CASSLRGGGRSYNEQFF	TGCGCCAGCAGCCTACGTGGCGGGGGCCGCTCCTACAATGAGCAGTTCTTC
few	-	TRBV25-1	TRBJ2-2	CASSSMRLGELFF	TGTGCCAGCAGTTCCATGAGGTTAGGGGAGCTGTTTTTT
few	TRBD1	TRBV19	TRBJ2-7	CASQLRTGSYEQYF	TGTGCCAGTCAACTCCGGACAGGGTCCTACGAGCAGTACTTC
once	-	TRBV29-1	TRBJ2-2	CSAKQVNTGELFF	TGCAGCGCGAAACAGGTTAACACCGGGGAGCTGTTTTTT
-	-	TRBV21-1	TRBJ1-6	CASSTVRSSPESSGQVDSPLHF	TGTGCCAGCAGCACTGTTCGGAGTTCACCAGAATCGTCGGGACAGGTAGATTCACCCCTCCACTTT
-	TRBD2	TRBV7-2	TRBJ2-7	CASSFLSGGYEQYF	TGTGCCAGCAGCTTTCTTAGCGGGGGCTACGAGCAGTACTTC
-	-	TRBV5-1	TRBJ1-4	CASSRGTTNEKLFF	TGCGCCAGCAGCCGGGGGACAACTAATGAAAAACTGTTTTTT
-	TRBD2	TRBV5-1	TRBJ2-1	CASSLGTSGGADEQFF	TGCGCCAGCAGCTTGGGGACTAGCGGGGGGGCCGATGAGCAGTTCTTC
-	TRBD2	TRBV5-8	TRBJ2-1	CASSLGTSGDNEQFF	TGTGCCAGCAGCTTGGGGACTAGCGGCGACAATGAGCAGTTCTTC
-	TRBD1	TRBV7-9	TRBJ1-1	CASSRYGQGEGATEAFF	TGTGCCAGCAGCCGATACGGACAGGGGGAAGGGGCCACTGAAGCTTTCTTT
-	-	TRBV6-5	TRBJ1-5	CASRPRQYSNQPQHF	TGTGCCAGCAGACCTCGACAGTATAGCAATCAGCCCCAGCATTTT
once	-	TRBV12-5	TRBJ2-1	CASGLRGQVTYNEQFF	TGTGCTAGTGGTCTGCGGGGCCAGGTTACATACAATGAGCAGTTCTTC
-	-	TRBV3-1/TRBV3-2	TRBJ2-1	CASSPSLAYNEQFF	TGTGCCAGCAGCCCCAGTCTGGCCTACAATGAGCAGTTCTTC
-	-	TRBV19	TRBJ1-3	CASSIERHSGNTIYF	TGTGCCAGTAGTATAGAACGACACTCTGGAAACACCATATATTTT
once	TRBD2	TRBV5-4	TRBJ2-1	CASSATSGNLGEQFF	TGTGCCAGCAGCGCGACTAGCGGGAATCTGGGCGAGCAGTTCTTC
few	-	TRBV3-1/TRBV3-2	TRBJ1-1	CASSQGGGITEAFF	TGTGCCAGCAGCCAAGGCGGGGGGATCACTGAAGCTTTCTTT
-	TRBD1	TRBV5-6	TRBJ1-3	CASSSLDRDSGNTIYF	TGTGCCAGCAGCTCGCTTGACAGGGACTCTGGAAACACCATATATTTT
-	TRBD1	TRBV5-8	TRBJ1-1	CASSFRGQGTEAFF	TGTGCCAGCAGCTTCAGGGGGCAAGGCACTGAAGCTTTCTTT
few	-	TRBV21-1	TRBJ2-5	CASSKGDKETQYF	TGTGCCAGCAGCAAAGGAGACAAAGAGACCCAGTACTTC
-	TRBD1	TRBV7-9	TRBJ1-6	CASSSWTGGRYNSPLHF	TGTGCCAGCAGCTCCTGGACAGGAGGGCGTTATAATTCACCCCTCCACTTT
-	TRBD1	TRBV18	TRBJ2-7	CASSPRTGHEQYF	TGTGCCAGCTCACCACGGACAGGGCACGAGCAGTACTTC
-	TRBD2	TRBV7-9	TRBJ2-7	CASSLGTSGRAYEQYF	TGTGCCAGCAGCTTGGGTACTAGCGGAAGAGCCTACGAGCAGTACTTC
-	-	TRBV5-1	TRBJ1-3	CASSPDSPSSGNTIYF	TGCGCCAGCAGCCCGGACAGTCCTAGCTCTGGAAACACCATATATTTT
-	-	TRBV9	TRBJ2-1	CASSVVGSGEQFF	TGTGCCAGCAGCGTAGTAGGGAGTGGGGAGCAGTTCTTC
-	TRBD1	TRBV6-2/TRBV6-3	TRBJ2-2	CASSRDRVPGELFF	TGTGCCAGCAGCCGGGACAGGGTCCCCGGGGAGCTGTTTTTT
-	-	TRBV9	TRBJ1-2	CASSRRGGLYQDYGYTF	TGTGCCAGCAGCCGAAGGGGGGGGCTTTATCAGGACTATGGCTACACCTTC
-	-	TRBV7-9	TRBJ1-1	CASSDDSEAFF	TGTGCCAGCAGCGACGACAGTGAAGCTTTCTTT
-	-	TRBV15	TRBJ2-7	CATSRGAKGEQYF	TGTGCCACCAGCAGAGGAGCCAAGGGGGAGCAGTACTTC
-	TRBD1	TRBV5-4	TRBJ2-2	CASSLAAGGTGELFF	TGTGCCAGCAGCTTGGCGGCAGGGGGAACCGGGGAGCTGTTTTTT
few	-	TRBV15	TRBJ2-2	CATSRGGGTGELFF	TGTGCCACCAGCAGAGGAGGGGGCACCGGGGAGCTGTTTTTT
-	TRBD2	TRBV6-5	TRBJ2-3	CASSYSTSADTQYF	TGTGCCAGCAGTTACTCTACTAGCGCAGATACGCAGTATTTT
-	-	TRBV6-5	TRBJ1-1	CASSRNDRNTEAFF	TGTGCCAGCAGCCGAAACGACAGAAACACTGAAGCTTTCTTT
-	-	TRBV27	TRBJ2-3	CASKFRGSTDTQYF	TGTGCCAGCAAGTTCCGCGGTAGCACAGATACGCAGTATTTT
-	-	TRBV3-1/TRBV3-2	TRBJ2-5	CASSPEGGWETQYF	TGTGCCAGCAGCCCCGAGGGTGGGTGGGAGACCCAGTACTTC
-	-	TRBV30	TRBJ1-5	CAWSAILDTQPQHF	TGTGCCTGGAGTGCCATTTTGGACACTCAGCCCCAGCATTTT
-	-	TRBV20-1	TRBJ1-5	CSASSGAGPNQPQHF	TGCAGTGCTAGTTCAGGGGCAGGGCCCAATCAGCCCCAGCATTTT
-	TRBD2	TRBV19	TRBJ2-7	CASSSQGEGRNYEQYF	TGTGCCAGTAGTAGCCAAGGGGAGGGGAGGAACTACGAGCAGTACTTC
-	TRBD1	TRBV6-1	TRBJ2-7	CASSEAGGPYEQYF	TGTGCCAGCAGTGAGGCAGGGGGTCCCTACGAGCAGTACTTC
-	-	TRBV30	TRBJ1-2	CACHRGDGYTF	TGTGCCTGCCACCGGGGGGACGGCTACACCTTC
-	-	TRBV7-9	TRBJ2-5	CASSLRGPTSSGAQYF	TGTGCCAGCAGCTTGAGGGGACCAACCTCGTCAGGGGCCCAGTACTTC
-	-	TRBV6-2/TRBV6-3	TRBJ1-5	CASSYPPSFRVTNQPQHF	TGTGCCAGCAGTTATCCCCCCTCGTTCAGGGTAACTAATCAGCCCCAGCATTTT
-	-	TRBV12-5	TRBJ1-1	CASGMEKPRGTEAFF	TGTGCTAGTGGGATGGAAAAACCCAGAGGCACTGAAGCTTTCTTT
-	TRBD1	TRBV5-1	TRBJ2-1	CASSLDRPSNYNEQFF	TGCGCCAGCAGCCTGGACAGGCCCTCTAACTACAATGAGCAGTTCTTC
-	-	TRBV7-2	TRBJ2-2	CASSPPLGRVGTGELFF	TGTGCCAGCAGCCCACCCCTCGGCAGGGTCGGAACCGGGGAGCTGTTTTTT
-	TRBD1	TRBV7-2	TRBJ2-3	CASSFTGGTDTQYF	TGTGCCAGCAGCTTCACAGGGGGCACAGATACGCAGTATTTT
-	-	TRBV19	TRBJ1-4	CASSIGVSVNEKLFF	TGTGCCAGTAGTATCGGGGTGTCAGTTAATGAAAAACTGTTTTTT
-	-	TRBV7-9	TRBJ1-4	CASSPEVLANEKLFF	TGTGCCAGCAGTCCCGAGGTTTTAGCTAATGAAAAACTGTTTTTT
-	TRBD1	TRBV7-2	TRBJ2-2	CASSLAGQGNTGELFF	TGTGCCAGCAGCTTAGCCGGACAGGGGAACACCGGGGAGCTGTTTTTT
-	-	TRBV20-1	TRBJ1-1	CSALRNTEAFF	TGCAGTGCTCTAAGGAACACTGAAGCTTTCTTT
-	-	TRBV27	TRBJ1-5	CASRGGRDNQPQHF	TGTGCCAGCAGGGGGGGGCGGGACAATCAGCCCCAGCATTTT
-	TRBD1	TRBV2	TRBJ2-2	CASRDRGPGELFF	TGTGCCAGCAGGGACAGGGGCCCCGGGGAGCTGTTTTTT